This entry concerns a single TCR beta chain. This entry belongs to a study of T cell responses to AZD1222 COVID-19 vaccine. V shed 7 bases, J shed 7 bases, and the junction held 9 bases outside the gene matches. This CDR3 has 13 amino acids. Profiling relied on immunoSEQ multiplex PCR, and the TCRdb table lists in-frame clones only, not all of them. The table lists more than 120,000 clones, approximately 87% of them singletons. The clonotype was recovered from an adult who received the AZD1222 COVID-19 vaccine. The chain has TRBV12-3 or TRBV12-4 and TRBJ1-2, with 7 positions matching TRBD1. The sample consisted of peripheral blood, taken 28 days after the second AZD1222 dose. The CDR3 loop is CASTADRRGGYTF. The CDR3 DNA sequence: TGTGCCAGCACTGCGGACAGGAGGGGTGGCTACACCTTC.